What follows are 12 T cell receptor beta chains derived from one specimen sequenced in a study of blood T cell repertoires in COVID-19. Generated by immunoSEQ multiplex PCR, the TCRdb table keeps only in-frame clones and is missing some. In the table there are a few hundred thousand clones, roughly 89% of which are singletons. Sequencing was performed on PBMCs or T cells enriched from blood (not recorded which). These TCRs come from a woman aged 50 to 60 who had recovered from COVID-19.

V gene TRBV12-3 or TRBV12-4 combines with J gene TRBJ1-1; the D gene is possibly TRBD1 (5 bases). V lost 5 bases and J 5 bases, leaving 12 bases between the germline ends. There are 13 residues in the CDR3. The CDR3 coding sequence is TGTGCCAGCAGTCCCCCGGGGGGGACTGAAGCTTTCTTT. Translation gives CASSPPGGTEAFF.

This sequence joins TRBV19 and TRBJ2-1; 8 nucleotides match TRBD1. V lost 6 bases to trimming and J lost 4 bases; unmatched junction nucleotides: 11. Germline-derived CDR1 and CDR2 are LNHDA and SQIVND (reference sequence). The CDR3 spans 16 residues. The CDR3 DNA reads TGTGCCAGTAGCGGGCGACAGGGGACCTTTTACAATGAGCAGTTCTTC. Its translation: CASSGRQGTFYNEQFF.

The CDR3 here is CSASVLLAGSSTGELFF. The CDR3 region has the DNA TGCAGTGCTAGTGTACTTCTAGCGGGGAGCTCCACCGGGGAGCTGTTTTTT. The genes are TRBV20-1 and TRBJ2-2; 9 nucleotides match TRBD2. Germline V gene lookup returns CDR1 DFQATT and CDR2 SNEGSKA (reference sequence). V trimming: 3 bases; J trimming: 4 bases; junction bases outside the gene matches: 12. The CDR3 totals 17 residues.

The genes are TRBV27 and TRBJ1-1, with D perhaps TRBD1 (6 bases). Trimming took off 6 bases at V and 5 bases at J, with 13 bases between the two ends. This CDR3 has 13 amino acids. Germline V gene data show CDR1 as MNHEY and CDR2 as SMNVEV (reference sequence). Written as DNA, the CDR3 is TGTGCCAGCAGCGTCGGGGGGCGGACTGAAGCTTTCTTT. It encodes CASSVGGRTEAFF.

The chain couples TRBV25-1 to TRBJ1-4; the D is unclear. The CDR3 has 16 amino acids. Trimming left V 3 bases short and J 0 bases short, with 11 bases between. Germline assignment: CDR1 MGHDK and CDR2 SYGVNS. In nucleotides, the CDR3 is TGTGCCAGCAGTGATTTGACTTCCGCAACTAATGAAAAACTGTTTTTT. Encoded protein: CASSDLTSATNEKLFF.

This clone was detected only once. The V gene is TRBV6-1, the J gene TRBJ1-5; D is uncertain. The CDR3 runs 12 residues. The V end lost 3 bases, the J end lost 7 bases, and 7 bases lay between the germline ends. Germline V gene data show CDR1 as MNHNS and CDR2 as SASEGT. The DNA of the CDR3 is TGTGCCAGCAGTGATCCCAAACAGCCCCAGCATTTT. It translates to CASSDPKQPQHF.

In regard to this clone: The junction does not match germline at one end; this may be a read error. The V call is TRBV5-6, the J call TRBJ1-5, with 8 bases identical to TRBD1. CDR3 length: 15 residues. Germline V gene sequence: CDR1 SGHDT, CDR2 YYEEEE. As DNA, the CDR3 is TGTGCCAGCAGCCTCGGGACAGGTAGCCATCAGCCCCAGCATTTT. Residues: CASSLGTGSHQPQHF.

The chain combines TRBV10-3 with TRBJ1-2, with TRBD1 matching 10 bases. The V gene end was trimmed by 2 bases and the J gene end by 5 bases; junction bases not matched to a gene: 11. Germline-derived CDR1 and CDR2 are ENHRY and SYGVKD. The CDR3 is 17 amino acids. This CDR3 is CAISEQETGGARYGYTF. The CDR3 nucleotides are TGTGCCATCAGTGAGCAGGAGACAGGGGGCGCGAGGTATGGCTACACCTTC.

V usage is TRBV3-1 (or the pseudogene TRBV3-2) and J usage is TRBJ1-6; D is ambiguous. The CDR3 extends over 14 amino acids. Germline CDR1 and CDR2: LGHDT and YNNKEL (reference sequence). V dropped 5 bases and J dropped 9 bases, with 14 bases sitting between them. The CDR3 DNA is TGTGCCAGCAGCTACGGTGTCGGCGGTTCACCCCTCCACTTT. It translates to CASSYGVGGSPLHF.

The chain combines TRBV2 with TRBJ1-2; maybe TRBD1 (5 bases). Trimming removed 11 bases from V and 8 bases from J, with 18 bases in between. CDR3 length: 12 residues. Germline V CDR1 and CDR2: SNHLY, FYNNEI. Written as DNA, the CDR3 is TGTGCCGACCGGTCGGGGGGAGAAGGCTACACCTTC. Translation gives CADRSGGEGYTF.

The chain recombines TRBV15 with TRBJ1-2, with D uncertain. CDR3 length: 16 residues. In germline, CDR1 is LNHNV, CDR2 YYDKDF (reference sequence). V was clipped by 4 bases and J by 2 bases, with 17 bases between them. The chain's CDR3 is CATSIEVTRLNYGYTF. In nucleotides, the CDR3 is TGTGCCACCAGCATTGAGGTCACACGACTGAACTATGGCTACACCTTC.

This chain uses TRBV28 with TRBJ1-3; D is uncertain. The V end lost 3 bases, the J end lost 9 bases, and 15 bases lay between the germline ends. The CDR3 runs to 14 residues. The V gene's germline CDR1 is MDHEN and CDR2 SYDVKM. The CDR3 reads CASSLESGVGTIYF. CDR3 in DNA: TGTGCCAGCAGTTTGGAGAGCGGGGTGGGCACCATATATTTT.